This record covers a single TCR beta chain. Its recognized antigen is unknown. Within one base of it there is no much larger clone, and no base qualities were kept. There are 19 amino acids in the CDR3, from cysteine to phenylalanine inclusive. Of all the DNA, just the CDR3 is kept, 57 bases in frame from base 1. Germline trimming amounts to 2 bases on V and 4 bases on J, with 17 as the count of junction bases outside the gene matches. This entry is derived from a study of T cell changes during pregnancy in multiple sclerosis (dated by TCRdb to the late 2010s). As for the study more broadly: In women with multiple sclerosis, the researchers looked at how the T cell repertoire shifted as pregnancy progressed.

Libraries were constructed by the immunoSEQ multiplex PCR assay. Drawn from immuneACCESS, this table holds only the in-frame rearrangements with V and J called that TCRdb kept. Clones are partly lost; checked studies trace under half to an unresolved V gene and leave the rest unexplained. The sample table records 11,000 or so clones; 84% of these occur just once. The top ten constitute approximately 10% of the sample. This specimen consisted of CD8+ T cells from peripheral blood mononuclear cells, obtained after pregnancy. The chain was built from TRBV23-1 and TRBJ1-3, with 7 bases aligning to TRBD1. TRBV23-1 is reported as an ORF; its role is uncertain. This sequence was found in a female donor in good health, enrolled as a control in a pregnancy study. The bases read TGCGCCAGCAGTCAAACTTTCACCCCCGGGACAGAAGCCGGAAACACCATATATTTT. This sequence encodes CASSQTFTPGTEAGNTIYF.